Listed below are T cell receptor beta chains from one sample, sequenced in a study of T cells in localized non-small cell lung cancer. TCRdb keeps only in-frame clones here, not all; method: immunoSEQ multiplex PCR. Of approximately 81,000 clones in the sample, 88% are singletons; the top ten hold 20% to 25%. Sequenced here: peripheral blood, sampled before any cancer treatment. The receptors derive from a woman aged 35-70 years with stage I squamous cell lung carcinoma. Both conserved end residues are part of each CDR3. The D gene is left open where the match is weak. Part of the rows lack a size; the others show once, few, many or a class for expanded clones.

size: NA; J: TRBJ2-7; V: TRBV7-8; D: NA; CDR3: CASSSPPPYEQYF; DNA: TGTGCCAGCAGCTCCCCGCCACCCTACGAGCAGTACTTC
size: once; J: TRBJ2-2; V: TRBV18; D: TRBD1; CDR3: CASSPGQDNTGELFF; DNA: TGTGCCAGCTCACCGGGACAGGATAACACCGGGGAGCTGTTTTTT
size: NA; J: TRBJ2-1; V: TRBV21-1; D: NA; CDR3: CASIPEQINEQFF; DNA: TGTGCCAGCATCCCGGAGCAGATTAATGAGCAGTTCTTC
size: NA; J: TRBJ1-3; V: TRBV6-1; D: TRBD1; CDR3: CASSALPGQLDSGNTIYF; DNA: TGTGCCAGCAGTGCCCTACCGGGACAGCTAGACTCTGGAAACACCATATATTTT
size: once; J: TRBJ1-4; V: TRBV5-1; D: TRBD1; CDR3: CASSPTTGLDEKLFF; DNA: TGCGCCAGCAGCCCTACGACAGGGTTAGATGAAAAACTGTTTTTT
size: NA; J: TRBJ2-1; V: TRBV30; D: TRBD1; CDR3: CAWLHQGAYNEQFF; DNA: TGTGCCTGGTTACACCAGGGGGCCTACAATGAGCAGTTCTTC
size: NA; J: TRBJ1-3; V: TRBV5-1; D: NA; CDR3: CASSLGPSSGNTIYF; DNA: TGCGCCAGCAGCTTGGGACCGAGCTCTGGAAACACCATATATTTT
size: NA; J: TRBJ1-1; V: TRBV19; D: NA; CDR3: CASSPPRGVTEAFF; DNA: TGTGCCAGTAGCCCCCCTAGGGGAGTCACTGAAGCTTTCTTT
size: NA; J: TRBJ2-3; V: TRBV30; D: TRBD2; CDR3: CAWSVQLAGGPDTQYF; DNA: TGTGCCTGGAGTGTACAACTAGCGGGGGGCCCAGATACGCAGTATTTT
size: NA; J: TRBJ2-3; V: TRBV4-1; D: NA; CDR3: CASSQETRPDTQYF; DNA: TGCGCCAGCAGCCAAGAAACTAGGCCAGATACGCAGTATTTT
size: NA; J: TRBJ1-3; V: TRBV6-5; D: NA; CDR3: CASSSTGGAGNTIYF; DNA: TGTGCCAGTTCCTCTACCGGGGGTGCAGGAAACACCATATATTTT
size: NA; J: TRBJ2-1; V: TRBV7-5; D: NA; CDR3: CARSVGPPYFDEQFF; DNA: TGTGCCAGAAGCGTTGGTCCCCCCTATTTCGATGAGCAGTTCTTC
size: NA; J: TRBJ1-2; V: TRBV4-2; D: TRBD1; CDR3: CASSDDRVQGYTF; DNA: TGTGCCAGCAGCGACGACAGGGTTCAGGGCTACACCTTC
size: NA; J: TRBJ2-3; V: TRBV7-2; D: TRBD2; CDR3: CASSFRRGDGTQYF; DNA: TGTGCCAGCAGCTTTAGGCGGGGGGACGGTACGCAGTATTTT
size: NA; J: TRBJ2-5; V: TRBV4-2; D: NA; CDR3: CASSQDRAAGTQYF; DNA: TGTGCCAGCAGCCAAGATCGTGCAGCGGGGACCCAGTACTTC
size: NA; J: TRBJ1-3; V: TRBV6-6; D: NA; CDR3: CASSSSRVLSGNTIYF; DNA: TGTGCCAGCAGTTCCTCGAGAGTGCTCTCTGGAAACACCATATATTTT
size: NA; J: TRBJ2-2; V: TRBV18; D: NA; CDR3: CASSLAEIDMNTGELFF; DNA: TGTGCCAGCTCACTCGCTGAGATAGATATGAACACCGGGGAGCTGTTTTTT
size: NA; J: TRBJ1-1; V: TRBV5-4; D: TRBD1; CDR3: CASSPGQGATNTEAFF; DNA: TGTGCCAGCAGCCCTGGACAGGGGGCGACCAACACTGAAGCTTTCTTT
size: NA; J: TRBJ2-7; V: TRBV5-1; D: NA; CDR3: CASSLRDGYEQYF; DNA: TGCGCCAGCAGCCTCCGGGACGGCTACGAGCAGTACTTC
size: NA; J: TRBJ2-1; V: TRBV27; D: TRBD2; CDR3: CASSLSGVVNEQFF; DNA: TGTGCCAGCAGTTTAAGCGGGGTGGTCAATGAGCAGTTCTTC
size: NA; J: TRBJ2-7; V: TRBV7-9; D: NA; CDR3: CASSWGRGEQYF; DNA: TGTGCCAGCAGCTGGGGAAGGGGCGAGCAGTACTTC
size: NA; J: TRBJ1-1; V: TRBV5-6; D: TRBD1; CDR3: CASSSLRQGFAEAFF; DNA: TGTGCCAGCAGCTCCCTTCGACAGGGGTTCGCTGAAGCTTTCTTT
size: NA; J: TRBJ2-3; V: TRBV2; D: NA; CDR3: CASREYVTTDTQYF; DNA: TGTGCCAGCAGGGAATACGTTACCACAGATACGCAGTATTTT
size: NA; J: TRBJ2-1; V: TRBV10-1; D: TRBD2; CDR3: CASSESLSTSGGADYNEQFF; DNA: TGCGCCAGCAGTGAGTCGCTTTCGACTAGCGGGGGGGCAGACTACAATGAGCAGTTCTTC
size: NA; J: TRBJ1-2; V: TRBV5-1; D: NA; CDR3: CASSLDGGTNYGYTF; DNA: TGCGCCAGCAGCTTGGATGGGGGAACTAACTATGGCTACACCTTC
size: NA; J: TRBJ2-3; V: TRBV5-6; D: TRBD2; CDR3: CASSPYSGGTDTQYF; DNA: TGTGCCAGCAGCCCTTATAGCGGGGGCACAGATACGCAGTATTTT
size: NA; J: TRBJ1-2; V: TRBV7-2; D: NA; CDR3: CASSLAPGYGYTF; DNA: TGTGCCAGCAGCTTAGCTCCAGGGTATGGCTACACCTTC
size: NA; J: TRBJ2-7; V: TRBV6-6; D: NA; CDR3: CAVLRDTVYEQYF; DNA: TGTGCCGTCCTCCGGGACACGGTCTACGAGCAGTACTTC
size: NA; J: TRBJ1-2; V: TRBV6-1; D: NA; CDR3: CASTRVGYGYTF; DNA: TGTGCCAGCACCAGGGTGGGCTATGGCTACACCTTC
size: NA; J: TRBJ2-7; V: TRBV6-5; D: TRBD1; CDR3: CASGPGTGIYEQYF; DNA: TGTGCCAGCGGTCCTGGGACAGGTATCTACGAGCAGTACTTC
size: NA; J: TRBJ1-1; V: TRBV29-1; D: NA; CDR3: CSVEAQGGDTEAFF; DNA: TGCAGCGTTGAAGCCCAGGGAGGCGACACTGAAGCTTTCTTT
size: NA; J: TRBJ2-5; V: TRBV6-4; D: TRBD2; CDR3: CASSELAGETQYF; DNA: TGTGCCAGCAGTGAATTAGCGGGAGAGACCCAGTACTTC
size: NA; J: TRBJ1-1; V: TRBV11-2; D: NA; CDR3: CASSQRKGALF; DNA: TGTGCCAGCAGCCAGAGAAAAGGGGCCCTCTTT
size: NA; J: TRBJ2-1; V: TRBV29-1; D: NA; CDR3: CSVVGGFF; DNA: TGCAGCGTTGTCGGGGGGTTCTTC
size: NA; J: TRBJ1-5; V: TRBV19; D: NA; CDR3: CASSTQGQGNQPQHF; DNA: TGTGCCAGTAGTACACAGGGTCAGGGCAATCAGCCCCAGCATTTT
size: NA; J: TRBJ2-2; V: TRBV13; D: TRBD2; CDR3: CASRQVSSGGTGTGELFF; DNA: TGTGCCAGCCGACAAGTTTCTAGCGGGGGCACGGGCACCGGGGAGCTGTTTTTT
size: NA; J: TRBJ1-5; V: TRBV19; D: NA; CDR3: CASSIVAGWDQPQHF; DNA: TGTGCCAGTAGTATAGTCGCAGGATGGGATCAGCCCCAGCATTTT
size: few; J: TRBJ2-7; V: TRBV10-3; D: NA; CDR3: CAISGPGAGGRSYEQYF; DNA: TGTGCCATCAGTGGACCAGGGGCCGGTGGTAGGTCCTACGAGCAGTACTTC
size: once; J: TRBJ1-2; V: TRBV7-9; D: NA; CDR3: CASSFGRTNYGYTF; DNA: TGTGCCAGCAGCTTTGGCAGAACTAACTATGGCTACACCTTC
size: NA; J: TRBJ1-6; V: TRBV6-4; D: NA; CDR3: CASSDDLRGSPLHF; DNA: TGTGCCAGCAGTGATGACTTGAGGGGGTCACCCCTCCACTTT
size: NA; J: TRBJ1-1; V: TRBV9; D: NA; CDR3: CASSVDLMGAEAFF; DNA: TGTGCCAGCAGCGTAGATTTGATGGGAGCTGAAGCTTTCTTT
size: few; J: TRBJ1-3; V: TRBV21-1; D: NA; CDR3: CASSKEGQQGYSGNTIYF; DNA: TGTGCCAGCAGCAAAGAGGGCCAGCAGGGATACTCTGGAAACACCATATATTTT
size: NA; J: TRBJ1-1; V: TRBV18; D: TRBD1; CDR3: CASSPRDRGRLGTEAFF; DNA: TGTGCCAGCTCACCCCGGGACAGGGGAAGACTAGGCACTGAAGCTTTCTTT
size: NA; J: TRBJ2-7; V: TRBV4-1; D: NA; CDR3: CASSLEQEIYEQYF; DNA: TGCGCCAGCAGCCTAGAACAGGAGATCTACGAGCAGTACTTC